A selection of T cell receptor beta chains follows, all from one sample in a study of post-analysis software for immune sequencing data. TCRdb passed the PCR reads through MiXCR, listing each CDR3 protein once. The data contain roughly 600,000 distinct CDR3 sequences, around 40% of them singletons. Sequences were obtained from blood. The receptors were sampled from a girl aged 5 to 17 with multiple sclerosis. The CDR3 runs from the conserved cysteine through the conserved F or W. The order of the fields is D gene, clone size, J gene, V gene, CDR3 protein, CDR3 DNA. D genes are given only for firm matches. Clone size is stated in some rows and not others, as once, few, many or a class when expanded.

D gene: -
clone size: -
J gene: TRBJ2-5
V gene: TRBV21-1
CDR3 protein: CASSNRSGQGQETQYF
CDR3 DNA: TGTGCCAGCAGCAACCGCTCGGGACAGGGGCAAGAGACCCAGTACTTC

D gene: TRBD2
clone size: once
J gene: TRBJ2-3
V gene: TRBV6-6
CDR3 protein: CASSIGTSETDTQYF
CDR3 DNA: TGTGCCAGCAGTATCGGGACTAGTGAGACAGATACGCAGTATTTT

D gene: TRBD1
clone size: -
J gene: TRBJ2-3
V gene: TRBV7-9
CDR3 protein: CASSWAGGAGPDTQYF
CDR3 DNA: TGTGCCAGCAGCTGGGCAGGGGGCGCGGGACCAGATACGCAGTATTTT

D gene: -
clone size: -
J gene: TRBJ2-5
V gene: TRBV4-1
CDR3 protein: CASSALPGGWGTQYF
CDR3 DNA: TGCGCCAGCAGCGCCTTGCCGGGGGGCTGGGGGACCCAGTACTTC

D gene: -
clone size: -
J gene: TRBJ2-5
V gene: TRBV20-1
CDR3 protein: CSGCQAYQETQYF
CDR3 DNA: TGCAGTGGGTGTCAAGCCTACCAAGAGACCCAGTACTTC

D gene: -
clone size: many
J gene: TRBJ2-7
V gene: TRBV12-3/TRBV12-4
CDR3 protein: CASSLAVYEQYF
CDR3 DNA: TGTGCCAGCAGCTTAGCGGTCTACGAGCAGTACTTC

D gene: -
clone size: few
J gene: TRBJ2-7
V gene: TRBV6-1
CDR3 protein: CATRGITGYYEQYF
CDR3 DNA: TGTGCGACCAGGGGAATCACAGGGTATTACGAGCAGTACTTC

D gene: TRBD1
clone size: -
J gene: TRBJ2-3
V gene: TRBV5-5
CDR3 protein: CASSSVGQGMSDTQYF
CDR3 DNA: TGTGCCAGCAGCTCGGTAGGACAGGGAATGTCGGATACGCAGTATTTT

D gene: -
clone size: once
J gene: TRBJ2-5
V gene: TRBV5-5
CDR3 protein: CASTGPTGTRGQYF
CDR3 DNA: TGTGCCAGCACTGGACCGACAGGAACAAGGGGCCAGTACTTC

D gene: TRBD1
clone size: -
J gene: TRBJ2-1
V gene: TRBV11-2
CDR3 protein: CASAGTDLYNEQFF
CDR3 DNA: TGTGCCAGCGCCGGGACAGACTTGTACAATGAGCAGTTCTTC

D gene: -
clone size: few
J gene: TRBJ2-1
V gene: TRBV6-5
CDR3 protein: CASSYGEGNEQFF
CDR3 DNA: TGTGCCAGCAGTTACGGAGAAGGCAATGAGCAGTTCTTC

D gene: -
clone size: -
J gene: TRBJ2-7
V gene: TRBV6-2/TRBV6-3
CDR3 protein: CASSYDTGTQFGTYEQYF
CDR3 DNA: TGTGCCAGCAGTTACGATACCGGGACCCAGTTTGGGACCTACGAGCAGTACTTC

D gene: -
clone size: -
J gene: TRBJ2-1
V gene: TRBV24-1
CDR3 protein: CATSDLRWQAGDEQFF
CDR3 DNA: TGTGCCACCAGTGATCTTAGGTGGCAGGCAGGCGATGAGCAGTTCTTC

D gene: -
clone size: once
J gene: TRBJ1-1
V gene: TRBV29-1
CDR3 protein: CSSRGLSTKAFF
CDR3 DNA: TGCAGCTCTAGGGGGTTGAGCACTAAAGCTTTCTTT

D gene: TRBD1
clone size: few
J gene: TRBJ1-4
V gene: TRBV20-1
CDR3 protein: CSANQGAEKLFF
CDR3 DNA: TGCAGTGCTAACCAGGGGGCTGAAAAACTGTTTTTT

D gene: -
clone size: many
J gene: TRBJ2-1
V gene: TRBV29-1
CDR3 protein: CSSGATEYNEQFF
CDR3 DNA: TGCAGCTCAGGGGCGACGGAGTACAATGAGCAGTTCTTC

D gene: TRBD2
clone size: -
J gene: TRBJ2-5
V gene: TRBV6-6
CDR3 protein: CAGSGGPGETQYF
CDR3 DNA: TGTGCCGGAAGCGGGGGACCGGGTGAGACCCAGTACTTC

D gene: -
clone size: -
J gene: TRBJ2-3
V gene: TRBV5-1
CDR3 protein: CASSEGYRQPSTDTQYF
CDR3 DNA: TGCGCCAGCAGCGAGGGTTACCGGCAGCCTAGCACAGATACGCAGTATTTT

D gene: TRBD2
clone size: -
J gene: TRBJ2-7
V gene: TRBV5-1
CDR3 protein: CASSSLDLREAQYF
CDR3 DNA: TGCGCCAGCAGCTCACTAGACCTTCGGGAGGCCCAGTACTTC

D gene: -
clone size: -
J gene: TRBJ2-5
V gene: TRBV27
CDR3 protein: CASKPDIQETQYF
CDR3 DNA: TGTGCCAGCAAACCTGACATTCAAGAGACCCAGTACTTC

D gene: TRBD2
clone size: -
J gene: TRBJ2-1
V gene: TRBV20-1
CDR3 protein: CSARDLAVLAYNEQFF
CDR3 DNA: TGCAGTGCTAGAGATCTAGCGGTGTTAGCCTACAATGAGCAGTTCTTC

D gene: -
clone size: -
J gene: TRBJ2-1
V gene: TRBV7-3
CDR3 protein: CASSPNSGTYTYNEQFF
CDR3 DNA: TGTGCCAGCAGCCCCAATTCTGGGACCTATACCTACAATGAGCAGTTCTTC

D gene: -
clone size: -
J gene: TRBJ2-3
V gene: TRBV7-6
CDR3 protein: CASSSQGTSRDTQYF
CDR3 DNA: TGTGCCAGCAGCTCCCAGGGGACGAGCCGGGATACGCAGTATTTT

D gene: -
clone size: -
J gene: TRBJ2-1
V gene: TRBV10-3
CDR3 protein: CAISDLEGPYNEQFF
CDR3 DNA: TGTGCCATCAGTGACTTAGAAGGCCCCTACAATGAGCAGTTCTTC

D gene: -
clone size: -
J gene: TRBJ2-7
V gene: TRBV18
CDR3 protein: CASSPGGAGEQYF
CDR3 DNA: TGTGCCAGCTCACCGGGGGGCGCGGGGGAGCAGTACTTC

D gene: -
clone size: -
J gene: TRBJ1-2
V gene: TRBV7-9
CDR3 protein: CASSSGKFYGYTF
CDR3 DNA: TGTGCCAGCAGCTCAGGAAAATTCTATGGCTACACCTTC

D gene: -
clone size: once
J gene: TRBJ1-1
V gene: TRBV12-3/TRBV12-4
CDR3 protein: CASSLASTGVSPEAFF
CDR3 DNA: TGTGCCAGCAGTTTAGCGTCGACAGGAGTAAGCCCTGAAGCTTTCTTT

D gene: TRBD2
clone size: -
J gene: TRBJ2-1
V gene: TRBV27
CDR3 protein: CASSLTVAGGYNEQFF
CDR3 DNA: TGTGCCAGCAGTTTAACAGTAGCGGGAGGATACAATGAGCAGTTCTTC

D gene: TRBD2
clone size: -
J gene: TRBJ2-4
V gene: TRBV20-1
CDR3 protein: CSARDSTGGSKNIQYF
CDR3 DNA: TGCAGTGCTAGAGATTCGACGGGAGGATCCAAAAACATTCAGTACTTC

D gene: TRBD2
clone size: -
J gene: TRBJ2-3
V gene: TRBV4-2
CDR3 protein: CASSQGLAETTDTQYF
CDR3 DNA: TGTGCCAGCAGCCAGGGACTAGCGGAGACCACAGATACGCAGTATTTT

D gene: TRBD1
clone size: -
J gene: TRBJ2-3
V gene: TRBV4-1
CDR3 protein: CASSHSNRDRDHGFGTDTQYF
CDR3 DNA: TGCGCCAGCAGCCACTCGAACCGGGACAGGGATCATGGTTTCGGTACAGATACGCAGTATTTT

D gene: -
clone size: -
J gene: TRBJ2-2
V gene: TRBV9
CDR3 protein: CASSVVSTGELFF
CDR3 DNA: TGTGCCAGCAGCGTAGTGAGCACCGGGGAGCTGTTTTTT

D gene: -
clone size: -
J gene: TRBJ2-1
V gene: TRBV5-1
CDR3 protein: CASSSMTGDHNEQFF
CDR3 DNA: TGCGCCAGCAGCTCGATGACAGGAGACCACAATGAGCAGTTCTTC

D gene: -
clone size: -
J gene: TRBJ2-3
V gene: TRBV7-8
CDR3 protein: CASSFPQGLDTQYF
CDR3 DNA: TGTGCCAGCAGCTTCCCTCAGGGATTAGATACGCAGTATTTT

D gene: TRBD1
clone size: -
J gene: TRBJ1-1
V gene: TRBV7-9
CDR3 protein: CASSLALTGDGNTEAFF
CDR3 DNA: TGTGCCAGCAGTCTTGCATTGACAGGGGACGGGAACACTGAAGCTTTCTTT

D gene: TRBD1
clone size: many
J gene: TRBJ2-5
V gene: TRBV18
CDR3 protein: CASSPRTGRQETQYF
CDR3 DNA: TGTGCCAGCTCACCGCGGACAGGGAGGCAAGAGACCCAGTACTTC

D gene: -
clone size: once
J gene: TRBJ1-6
V gene: TRBV20-1
CDR3 protein: CSASGSGGASYNSPLHF
CDR3 DNA: TGCAGTGCTAGTGGTAGCGGGGGCGCGTCCTATAATTCACCCCTCCACTTT

D gene: -
clone size: -
J gene: TRBJ2-3
V gene: TRBV9
CDR3 protein: CASSAPPTLGRTDTQYF
CDR3 DNA: TGTGCCAGCAGCGCTCCACCGACACTCGGCCGCACAGATACGCAGTATTTT

D gene: -
clone size: -
J gene: TRBJ2-1
V gene: TRBV27
CDR3 protein: CASSLSSRGSYNEQFF
CDR3 DNA: TGTGCCAGCAGTTTATCCTCACGCGGATCTTACAATGAGCAGTTCTTC

D gene: TRBD2
clone size: -
J gene: TRBJ2-3
V gene: TRBV3-1
CDR3 protein: CASSPTSGGFTDTQYF
CDR3 DNA: TGTGCCAGCAGCCCCACTAGCGGGGGGTTCACAGATACGCAGTATTTT

D gene: -
clone size: -
J gene: TRBJ2-1
V gene: TRBV7-2
CDR3 protein: CASSLQDSSYNEQFF
CDR3 DNA: TGTGCCAGCAGCTTACAGGATAGCTCCTACAATGAGCAGTTCTTC

D gene: -
clone size: -
J gene: TRBJ2-5
V gene: TRBV5-8
CDR3 protein: CASSADLKETQYF
CDR3 DNA: TGTGCCAGCAGCGCGGACCTGAAAGAGACCCAGTACTTC

D gene: -
clone size: -
J gene: TRBJ1-5
V gene: TRBV20-1
CDR3 protein: CSAREASLNQPQHF
CDR3 DNA: TGCAGTGCTAGAGAAGCCAGCCTAAATCAGCCCCAGCATTTT